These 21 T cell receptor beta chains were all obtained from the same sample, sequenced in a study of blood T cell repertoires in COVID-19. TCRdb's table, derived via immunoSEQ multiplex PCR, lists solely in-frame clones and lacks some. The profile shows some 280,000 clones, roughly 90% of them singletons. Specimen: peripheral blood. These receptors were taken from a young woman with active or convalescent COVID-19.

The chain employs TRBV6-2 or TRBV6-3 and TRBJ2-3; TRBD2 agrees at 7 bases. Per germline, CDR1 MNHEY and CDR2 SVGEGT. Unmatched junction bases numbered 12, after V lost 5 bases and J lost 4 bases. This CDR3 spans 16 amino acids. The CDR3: CASSRGLRAGPDTQYF. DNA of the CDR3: TGTGCCAGCAGTAGGGGACTACGAGCGGGTCCAGATACGCAGTATTTT.

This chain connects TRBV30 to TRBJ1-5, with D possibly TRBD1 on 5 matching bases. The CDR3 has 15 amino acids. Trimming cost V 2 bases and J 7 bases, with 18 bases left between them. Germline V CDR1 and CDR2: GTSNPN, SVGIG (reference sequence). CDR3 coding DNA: TGTGCCTGGAGTCAAGGGGAAATAGGTGGACAGCCCCAGCATTTT. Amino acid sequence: CAWSQGEIGGQPQHF.

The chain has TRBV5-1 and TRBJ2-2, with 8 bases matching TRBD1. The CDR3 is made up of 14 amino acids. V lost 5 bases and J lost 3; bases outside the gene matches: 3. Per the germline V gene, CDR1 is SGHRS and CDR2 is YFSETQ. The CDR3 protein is CASRQGGDTGELFF. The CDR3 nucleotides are TGCGCCAGCAGACAGGGGGGAGACACCGGGGAGCTGTTTTTT.

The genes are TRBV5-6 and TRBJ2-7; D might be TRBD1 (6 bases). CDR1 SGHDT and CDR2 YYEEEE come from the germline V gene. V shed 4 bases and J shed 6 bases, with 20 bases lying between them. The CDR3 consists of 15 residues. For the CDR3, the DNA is TGTGCCAGCAGCCCACCACAGGGAGATTTGGGCGAGCAGTACTTC. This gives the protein CASSPPQGDLGEQYF. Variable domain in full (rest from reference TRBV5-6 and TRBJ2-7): DAGVTQSPTHLIKTRGQQVTLRCSPKSGHDTVSWYQQALGQGPQFIFQYYEEEERQRGNFPDRFSGHQFPNYSSELNVNALLLGDSALYLCASSPPQGDLGEQYFGPGTRLTVT.

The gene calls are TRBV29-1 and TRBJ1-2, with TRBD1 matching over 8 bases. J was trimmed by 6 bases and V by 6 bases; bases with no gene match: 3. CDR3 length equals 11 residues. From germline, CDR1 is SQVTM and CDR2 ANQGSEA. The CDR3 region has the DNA TGCAGCGTACAGGGGGTTGATGGCTACACCTTC. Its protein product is CSVQGVDGYTF. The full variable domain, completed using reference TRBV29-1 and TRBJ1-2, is SAVISQKPSRDICQRGTSLTIQCQVDSQVTMMFWYRQQPGQSLTLIATANQGSEATYESGFVIDKFPISRPNLTFSTLTVSNMSPEDSSIYLCSVQGVDGYTFGSGTRLTVV.

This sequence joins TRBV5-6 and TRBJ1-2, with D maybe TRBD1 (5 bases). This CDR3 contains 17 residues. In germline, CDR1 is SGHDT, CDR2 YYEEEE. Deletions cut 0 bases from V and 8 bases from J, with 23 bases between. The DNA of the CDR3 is TGTGCCAGCAGCTTGGAGTCCTTCGGGGACGGGAGGAGAGGCTACACCTTC. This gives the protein CASSLESFGDGRRGYTF.

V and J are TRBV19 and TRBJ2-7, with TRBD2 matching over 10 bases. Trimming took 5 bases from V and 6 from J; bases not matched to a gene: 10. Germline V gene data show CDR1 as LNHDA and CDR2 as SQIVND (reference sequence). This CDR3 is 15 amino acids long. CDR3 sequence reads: CASSPRLAGEGEQYF. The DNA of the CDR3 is TGTGCCAGTAGTCCGCGACTAGCGGGTGAGGGCGAGCAGTACTTC.

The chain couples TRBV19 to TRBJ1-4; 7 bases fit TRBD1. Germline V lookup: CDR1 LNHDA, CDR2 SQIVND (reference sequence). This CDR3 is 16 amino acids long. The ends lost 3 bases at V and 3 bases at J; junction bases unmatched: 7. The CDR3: CASSMMGTASNEKLFF. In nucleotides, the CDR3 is TGTGCCAGTAGTATGATGGGGACAGCTTCTAATGAAAAACTGTTTTTT.

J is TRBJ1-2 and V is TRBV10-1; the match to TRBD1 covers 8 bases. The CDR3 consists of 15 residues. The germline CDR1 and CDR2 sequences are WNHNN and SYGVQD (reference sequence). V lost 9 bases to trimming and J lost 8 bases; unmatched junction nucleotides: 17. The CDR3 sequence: CAREGKQGAGYGYTF. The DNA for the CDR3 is TGCGCCAGGGAGGGAAAGCAGGGGGCTGGTTACGGCTACACCTTC.

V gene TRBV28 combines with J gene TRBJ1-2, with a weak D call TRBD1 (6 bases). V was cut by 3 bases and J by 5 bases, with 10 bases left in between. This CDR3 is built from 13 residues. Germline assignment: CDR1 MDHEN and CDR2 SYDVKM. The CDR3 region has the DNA TGTGCCAGCAGTTTGGCCAGGGGATATGGCTACACCTTC. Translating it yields CASSLARGYGYTF.

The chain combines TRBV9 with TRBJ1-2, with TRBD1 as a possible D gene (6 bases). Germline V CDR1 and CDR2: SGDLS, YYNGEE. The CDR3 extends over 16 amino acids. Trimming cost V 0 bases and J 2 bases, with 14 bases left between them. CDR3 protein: CASSVGWTAANYGYTF. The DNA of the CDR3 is TGTGCCAGCAGCGTAGGTTGGACAGCAGCCAACTATGGCTACACCTTC.

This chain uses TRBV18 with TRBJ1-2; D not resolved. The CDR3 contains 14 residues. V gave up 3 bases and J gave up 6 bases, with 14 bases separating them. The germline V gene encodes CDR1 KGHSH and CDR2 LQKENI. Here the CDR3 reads CASSPSGRVDGYTF. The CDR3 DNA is TGTGCCAGCTCACCGAGTGGGAGGGTAGATGGCTACACCTTC.

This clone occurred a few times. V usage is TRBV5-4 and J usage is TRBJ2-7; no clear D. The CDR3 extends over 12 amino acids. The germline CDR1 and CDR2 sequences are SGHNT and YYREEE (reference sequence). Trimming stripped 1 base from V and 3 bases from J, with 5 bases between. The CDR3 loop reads CASSLSGYEQYF. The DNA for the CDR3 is TGTGCCAGCAGCTTGTCCGGCTACGAGCAGTACTTC.

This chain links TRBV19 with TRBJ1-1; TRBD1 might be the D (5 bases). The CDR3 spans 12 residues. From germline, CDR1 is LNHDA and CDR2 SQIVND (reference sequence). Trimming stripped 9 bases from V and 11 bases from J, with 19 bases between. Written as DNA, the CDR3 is TGTGCCAGCCAACACACCGGGGGGAGGGCTTTCTTT. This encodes CASQHTGGRAFF.

The CDR3 is CASSLGQGGADTQYF. Written as DNA, the CDR3 is TGCGCCAGCAGCTTAGGTCAGGGAGGGGCAGATACGCAGTATTTT. This chain joins TRBV5-1 and TRBJ2-3, with 7 bases identical to TRBD2. Germline lookup yields CDR1 SGHRS and CDR2 YFSETQ. This CDR3 comprises 15 residues. The junction had 7 bases not matched to a gene; V was cut back by 2 bases and J by 4 bases.

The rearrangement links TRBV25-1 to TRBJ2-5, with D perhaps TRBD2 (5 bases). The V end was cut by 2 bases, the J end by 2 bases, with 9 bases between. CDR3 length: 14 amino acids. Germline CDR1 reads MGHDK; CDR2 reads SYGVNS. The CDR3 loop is CASSEGREQETQYF. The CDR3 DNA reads TGTGCCAGCAGTGAAGGTCGGGAACAAGAGACCCAGTACTTC.

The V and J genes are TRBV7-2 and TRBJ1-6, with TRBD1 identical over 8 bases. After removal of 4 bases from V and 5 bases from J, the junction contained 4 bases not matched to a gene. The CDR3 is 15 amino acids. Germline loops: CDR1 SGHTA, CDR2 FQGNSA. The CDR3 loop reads CASSSRQGNNSPLHF. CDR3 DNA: TGTGCCAGCAGCTCACGACAGGGGAATAATTCACCCCTCCACTTT.

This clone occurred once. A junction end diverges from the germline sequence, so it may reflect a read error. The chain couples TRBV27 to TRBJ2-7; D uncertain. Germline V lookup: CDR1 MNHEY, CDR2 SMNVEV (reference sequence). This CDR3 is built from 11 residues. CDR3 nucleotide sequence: TGTGCCAGCGGTTTCGGCTACGAGCAGTACTTC. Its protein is CASGFGYEQYF.

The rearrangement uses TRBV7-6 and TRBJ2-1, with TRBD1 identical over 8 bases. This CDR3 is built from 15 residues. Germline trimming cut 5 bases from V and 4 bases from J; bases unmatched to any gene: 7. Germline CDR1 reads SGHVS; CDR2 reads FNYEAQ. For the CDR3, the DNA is TGTGCCAGCAGCCCCGACAGGGGTGGATACAATGAGCAGTTCTTC. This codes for CASSPDRGGYNEQFF.

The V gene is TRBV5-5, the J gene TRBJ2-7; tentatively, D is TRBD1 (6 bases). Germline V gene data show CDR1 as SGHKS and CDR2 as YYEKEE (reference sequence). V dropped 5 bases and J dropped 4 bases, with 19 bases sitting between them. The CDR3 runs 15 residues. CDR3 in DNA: TGTGCCAGCAGATTAAGGGACACCGGTGGGTACGAGCAGTACTTC. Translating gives CASRLRDTGGYEQYF.

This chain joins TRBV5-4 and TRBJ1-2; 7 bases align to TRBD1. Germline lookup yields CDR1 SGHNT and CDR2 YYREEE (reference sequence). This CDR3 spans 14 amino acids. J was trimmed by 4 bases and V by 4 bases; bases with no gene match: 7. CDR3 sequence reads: CASSTPGQTYGYTF. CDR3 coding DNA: TGTGCCAGCAGCACCCCGGGACAGACCTATGGCTACACCTTC.